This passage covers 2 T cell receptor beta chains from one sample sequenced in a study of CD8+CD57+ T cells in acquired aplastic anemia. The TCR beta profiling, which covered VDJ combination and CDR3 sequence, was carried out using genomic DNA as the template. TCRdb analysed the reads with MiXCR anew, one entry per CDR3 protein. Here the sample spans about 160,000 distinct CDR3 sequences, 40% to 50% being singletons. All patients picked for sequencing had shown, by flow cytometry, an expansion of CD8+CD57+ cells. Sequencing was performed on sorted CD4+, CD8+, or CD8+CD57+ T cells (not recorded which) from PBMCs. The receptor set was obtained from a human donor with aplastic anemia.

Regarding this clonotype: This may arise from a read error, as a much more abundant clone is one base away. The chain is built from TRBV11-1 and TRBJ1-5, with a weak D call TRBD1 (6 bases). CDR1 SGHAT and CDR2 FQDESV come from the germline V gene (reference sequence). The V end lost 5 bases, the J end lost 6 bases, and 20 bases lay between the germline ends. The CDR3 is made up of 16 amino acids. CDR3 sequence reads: CASSLNPGGEGQPQHF. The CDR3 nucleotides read TGTGCCAGCAGCCTTAATCCTGGGGGCGAAGGTCAGCCCCAGCATTTT. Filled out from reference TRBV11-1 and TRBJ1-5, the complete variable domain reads EAEVAQSPRYKITEKSQAVAFWCDPISGHATLYWYRQILGQGPELLVQFQDESVVDDSQLPKDRFSAERLKGVDSTLKIQPAELGDSAMYLCASSLNPGGEGQPQHFGDGTRLSIL.

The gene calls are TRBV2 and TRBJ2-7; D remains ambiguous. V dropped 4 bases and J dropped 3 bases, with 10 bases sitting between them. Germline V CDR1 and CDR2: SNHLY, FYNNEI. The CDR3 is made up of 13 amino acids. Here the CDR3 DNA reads TGTGCCAGCAGTGCACGGACGGGCTACGAGCAGTACTTC. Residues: CASSARTGYEQYF.